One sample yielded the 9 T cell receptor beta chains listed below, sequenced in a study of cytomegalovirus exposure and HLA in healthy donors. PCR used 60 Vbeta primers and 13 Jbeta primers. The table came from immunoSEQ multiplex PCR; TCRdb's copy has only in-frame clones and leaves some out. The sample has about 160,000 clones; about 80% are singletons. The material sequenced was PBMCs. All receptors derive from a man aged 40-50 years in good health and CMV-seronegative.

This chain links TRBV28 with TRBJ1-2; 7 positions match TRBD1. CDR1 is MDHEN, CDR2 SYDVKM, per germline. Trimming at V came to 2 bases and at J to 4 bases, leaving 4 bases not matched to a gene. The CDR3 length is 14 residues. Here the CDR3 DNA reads TGTGCCAGCAGTTTAATACAGGGGTCCTATGGCTACACCTTC. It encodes CASSLIQGSYGYTF.

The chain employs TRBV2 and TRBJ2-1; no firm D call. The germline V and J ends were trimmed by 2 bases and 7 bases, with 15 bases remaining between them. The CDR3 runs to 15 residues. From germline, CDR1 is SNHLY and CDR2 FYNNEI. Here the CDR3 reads CASSERGDSRNEQFF. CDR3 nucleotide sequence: TGTGCCAGCAGTGAACGAGGAGATAGTAGGAATGAGCAGTTCTTC.

CDR3 bases: TGTGCCAGCACCCTGACCAGGGGAGAGCAGTACTTC. This gives the protein CASTLTRGEQYF. This rearrangement joins TRBV21-1 to TRBJ2-7; the tabulated D call, TRBD1, remains unverified against the DNA. TRBV21-1 is reported as a pseudogene. The CDR3 totals 12 residues.

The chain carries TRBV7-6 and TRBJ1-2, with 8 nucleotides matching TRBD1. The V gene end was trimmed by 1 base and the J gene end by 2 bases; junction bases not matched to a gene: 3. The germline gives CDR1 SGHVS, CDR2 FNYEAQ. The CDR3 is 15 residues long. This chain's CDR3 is CASSLEQGANYGYTF. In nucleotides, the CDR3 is TGTGCCAGCAGCTTAGAGCAGGGGGCGAACTATGGCTACACCTTC.

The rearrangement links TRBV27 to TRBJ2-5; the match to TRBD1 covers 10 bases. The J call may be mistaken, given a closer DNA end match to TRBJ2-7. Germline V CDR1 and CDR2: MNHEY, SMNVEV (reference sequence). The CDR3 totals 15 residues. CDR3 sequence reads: CASRLPGQGTYEQYF. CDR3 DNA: TGTGCCAGCAGGCTACCGGGACAGGGGACATACGAGCAGTACTTC.

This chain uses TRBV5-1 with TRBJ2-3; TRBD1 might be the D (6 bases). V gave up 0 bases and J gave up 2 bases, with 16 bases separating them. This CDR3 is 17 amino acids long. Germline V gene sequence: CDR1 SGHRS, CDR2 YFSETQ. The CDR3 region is CASSLDGQPEVTDTQYF. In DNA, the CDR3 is TGCGCCAGCAGCTTGGACGGACAGCCGGAAGTCACAGATACGCAGTATTTT.

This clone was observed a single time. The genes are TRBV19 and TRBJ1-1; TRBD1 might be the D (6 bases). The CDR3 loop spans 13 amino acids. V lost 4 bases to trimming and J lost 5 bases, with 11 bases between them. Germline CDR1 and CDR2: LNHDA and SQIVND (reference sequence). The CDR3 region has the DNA TGTGCCAGTAGTACAGGACAGAATACTGAAGCTTTCTTT. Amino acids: CASSTGQNTEAFF.

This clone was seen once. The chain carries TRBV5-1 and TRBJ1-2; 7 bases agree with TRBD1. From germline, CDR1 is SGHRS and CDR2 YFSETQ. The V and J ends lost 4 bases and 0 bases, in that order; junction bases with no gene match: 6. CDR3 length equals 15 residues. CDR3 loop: CASSPGQETNYGYTF. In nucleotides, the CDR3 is TGCGCCAGCAGCCCCGGACAGGAAACTAACTATGGCTACACCTTC.

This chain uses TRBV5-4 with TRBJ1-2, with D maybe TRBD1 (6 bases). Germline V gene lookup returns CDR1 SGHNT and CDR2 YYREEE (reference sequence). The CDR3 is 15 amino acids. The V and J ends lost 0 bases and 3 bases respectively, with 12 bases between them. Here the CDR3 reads CASSLVGRGDYGYTF. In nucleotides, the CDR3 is TGTGCCAGCAGCTTGGTGGGCAGGGGAGACTATGGCTACACCTTC. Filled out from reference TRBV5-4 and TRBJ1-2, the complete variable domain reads ETGVTQSPTHLIKTRGQQVTLRCSSQSGHNTVSWYQQALGQGPQFIFQYYREEENGRGNFPPRFSGLQFPNYSSELNVNALELDDSALYLCASSLVGRGDYGYTFGSGTRLTVV.